The rows below give T cell receptor beta chains drawn from one sample of a study of blood T cell repertoires in COVID-19. Assay: immunoSEQ multiplex PCR; the TCRdb copy retains only in-frame clones and omits some. The profile shows over 35,000 clones, roughly 89% of them singletons. The sample was peripheral blood. These receptors came from a man in his fifties or sixties with active COVID-19. Both conserved end residues are part of each CDR3. The order of the fields is D gene, CDR3 length, V gene, clone size, J gene, CDR3 DNA, CDR3 protein. D genes are given only for firm matches. Size is omitted from some rows. Given values are once, few, many or a class for expanded clones.

>TRBD2|18|TRBV29-1|NA|TRBJ2-1
TGCAGCGTTGAAGTAAACAGCGGGAGCGTCCCTCAACGGAATGAGCAGTTCTTC
CSVEVNSGSVPQRNEQFF
>TRBD1|13|TRBV6-5|once|TRBJ1-2
TGTGCCAGCGGCCCGGGACAGAACTATGGCTACACCTTC
CASGPGQNYGYTF
>TRBD1|18|TRBV18|NA|TRBJ1-2
TGTGCCAGCCTTCATGAGGTGCCCAGACAGGGTCCCGACTATGGCTACACCTTC
CASLHEVPRQGPDYGYTF
>NA|15|TRBV5-6|NA|TRBJ1-2
TGTGCCAGCAGCCCAGGGGACGACACTAACTATGGCTACACCTTC
CASSPGDDTNYGYTF
>TRBD2|16|TRBV2|NA|TRBJ2-7
TGTGCCAGCAGTGACCCCCAGCGGGGGTATTCCTACGAGCAGTACTTC
CASSDPQRGYSYEQYF
>TRBD1|15|TRBV10-3|NA|TRBJ2-3
TGTGCCATCAGTGGGGCAGGGGGCGAGACAGATACGCAGTATTTT
CAISGAGGETDTQYF
>TRBD2|15|TRBV3-1/TRBV3-2|once|TRBJ2-7
TGTGCCAGCAGCCAAGGACTAGCTAGCTCCTACGAGCAGTACTTC
CASSQGLASSYEQYF
>TRBD1|13|TRBV7-8|NA|TRBJ1-1
TGTGCCAGCAGAACCGACAGGGACGCTGAAGCTTTCTTT
CASRTDRDAEAFF
>NA|14|TRBV7-9|few|TRBJ2-3
TGTGCCAGCAGCTTACGGGGGAGCACAGATACGCAGTATTTT
CASSLRGSTDTQYF
>TRBD1|14|TRBV10-3|NA|TRBJ2-7
TGTGCCATCAGTGGTGGCAGGGGGCGCGCGGAGCAGTACTTC
CAISGGRGRAEQYF
>NA|14|TRBV7-9|NA|TRBJ1-2
TGTGCCAGCAGCTTAGGCGACAGTACCTATGGCTACACCTTC
CASSLGDSTYGYTF
>NA|10|TRBV29-1|NA|TRBJ2-1
TGCAGCGTTTTGACCGGGGAGCAGTTCTTC
CSVLTGEQFF
>TRBD2|16|TRBV7-9|NA|TRBJ2-1
TGTGCCAGCAGCCCGGGACTAGCGAATAGATACAATGAGCAGTTCTTC
CASSPGLANRYNEQFF
>TRBD1|16|TRBV5-5|NA|TRBJ1-6
TGTGCCAGCAGCCAGGGACAGGGGGCAGATAATTCACCCCTCCACTTT
CASSQGQGADNSPLHF
>TRBD1|13|TRBV12-3/TRBV12-4|NA|TRBJ2-7
TGTGCCAGCAGTTCTACAGGGGGCGGGGAGCAGTACTTC
CASSSTGGGEQYF
>NA|13|TRBV29-1|NA|TRBJ1-4
TGCAGCGCCGGCGGGGGGGCTAATGAAAAACTGTTTTTT
CSAGGGANEKLFF
>TRBD1|15|TRBV7-3|NA|TRBJ1-1
TGTGCCAGCAGCTTAATTCCAGGGGGAAACACTGAAGCTTTCTTT
CASSLIPGGNTEAFF
>TRBD2|16|TRBV19|NA|TRBJ2-3
TGTGCCAGTAGTCTAGGACTAGCGGGAGTTGCAGATACGCAGTATTTT
CASSLGLAGVADTQYF
>NA|15|TRBV9|once|TRBJ2-2
TGTGCCAGCAGCGTACGTTCCGCGAACACCGGGGAGCTGTTTTTT
CASSVRSANTGELFF
>TRBD2|15|TRBV6-5|once|TRBJ2-1
TGTGCCAGCAGTTCAGCGGGAGGGCCCTACAATGAGCAGTTCTTC
CASSSAGGPYNEQFF
>NA|14|TRBV19|NA|TRBJ1-1
TGTGCCAGTAAAACGACCAAAGGGGAGGGAGCAGCTTTCTTT
CASKTTKGEGAAFF
>NA|12|TRBV6-4|NA|TRBJ1-2
TGTGCCAGCAGTGACTCGAATGGCGGCTACACCTTC
CASSDSNGGYTF
>NA|14|TRBV6-5|NA|TRBJ1-2
TGTGCCAGCAGGAAACAGGGTTTCGACGCTGGCTACACCTTC
CASRKQGFDAGYTF
>TRBD2|20|TRBV27|NA|TRBJ2-7
TGTGCCAGCAGTTTATTGTTGGGGCGGGGAATTAAGCGGGAAACCTACGAGCAGTACTTC
CASSLLLGRGIKRETYEQYF
>NA|13|TRBV19|NA|TRBJ1-2
TGTGCCAGTAGTAACGCGGGGGTTGGGGGCTACACCTTC
CASSNAGVGGYTF
>TRBD2|14|TRBV2|NA|TRBJ2-1
TGTGCCAGCACCGGACTAGCGGGAGGTAGTGAGCAGTTCTTC
CASTGLAGGSEQFF
>NA|17|TRBV18|once|TRBJ2-3
TGTGCCAGCTCACCCACCCGACTAGTAGATCGGGGGGATACGCAGTATTTT
CASSPTRLVDRGDTQYF
>NA|13|TRBV28|NA|TRBJ2-1
TGTGCCAGCAGTTTCACAACTAGCAATGAGCAGTTCTTC
CASSFTTSNEQFF
>NA|15|TRBV11-2|NA|TRBJ1-4
TGTGCCAGCAGCTTAGGGTCCTATTCATCCGAAAAACTGTTTTTT
CASSLGSYSSEKLFF
>NA|17|TRBV25-1|NA|TRBJ2-7
TGTGCCAGCAGATATCTGGTCACCCTGCCAAACACGGGCGAGCAGTACTTC
CASRYLVTLPNTGEQYF